The rows below give T cell receptor beta chains drawn from one sample of a study of blood T cell repertoires in COVID-19. Data came from immunoSEQ multiplex PCR; TCRdb stores just in-frame clones and leaves some out. The repertoire has about 230,000 clones, roughly nine tenths of them found once; the top ten carry around 4.2%. Sequencing used PBMCs or T cells enriched from blood (not recorded which). All receptors come from a woman younger than 45 with acute COVID-19. Both conserved end residues are part of each CDR3. The D gene is left open where the match is weak. The size of a clone is reported for some rows only, either as once, few or many, or as a class for expanded clones.

CDR3 length,J gene,D gene,V gene,clone size,CDR3 DNA,CDR3 protein
14,TRBJ1-2,TRBD1,TRBV6-5,.,TGTGCCAGCAGTTGGGACAGACAAAACTATGGCTACACCTTC,CASSWDRQNYGYTF
12,TRBJ1-2,.,TRBV25-1,.,TGTGCCAGCAGTTTGGACAGCTATGGCTACACCTTC,CASSLDSYGYTF
16,TRBJ1-5,TRBD1,TRBV19,.,TGTGCCAGCCAGGACAGGGGACTTACTAGCAATCAGCCCCAGCATTTT,CASQDRGLTSNQPQHF
12,TRBJ2-3,TRBD2,TRBV28,.,TGTGCCAGCAGCGGGGGGACAGATACGCAGTATTTT,CASSGGTDTQYF
14,TRBJ1-2,TRBD1,TRBV6-5,.,TGTGCCAGCAGTCGTACAGGGGGGGGCTATGGCTACACCTTC,CASSRTGGGYGYTF
16,TRBJ2-3,TRBD2,TRBV7-8,.,TGTGCCAGCAGCTTGCTTAGCGGGGGGGCCGGAGATACGCAGTATTTT,CASSLLSGGAGDTQYF
17,TRBJ1-4,TRBD1,TRBV9,.,TGTGCCAGCAGCGCGACAGGGACTGGCGCAACTAATGAAAAACTGTTTTTT,CASSATGTGATNEKLFF
16,TRBJ1-1,TRBD1,TRBV2,.,TGTGCCAGCAGTGGAACAGGGGGCGTGGTGGGAACTGAAGCTTTCTTT,CASSGTGGVVGTEAFF
15,TRBJ1-2,.,TRBV10-3,.,TGTGCCTCTAGGACAGAGTCCGACGAGGACTATGGCTACACCTTC,CASRTESDEDYGYTF
16,TRBJ1-6,.,TRBV28,once,TGTGCCAGCCGGGGCAAAGGGACAACGTATAATTCACCCCTCCACTTT,CASRGKGTTYNSPLHF
13,TRBJ1-6,.,TRBV11-2,.,TGTGCCAGCAGCTTTGACATTAATTCACCCCTCCACTTT,CASSFDINSPLHF
16,TRBJ1-1,TRBD1,TRBV7-8,.,TGTGCCAGCAGCAAGACAGGGGGGGTTCCGAACACTGAAGCTTTCTTT,CASSKTGGVPNTEAFF